This T cell receptor (beta chain) derives from a study of identical twins listed by TCRdb under 2016. In the study overall: To test whether fetal clonotypes persist, the study used deep sequencing on TCR alpha and beta repertoires from monozygotic twins, unrelated adults of various ages, and cord blood. Replicate twin experiments were performed at different times using different library preparation protocols to rule out contamination.

Every donor in the study was a healthy Caucasian. The study also sequenced three unrelated non-twin adults: a male aged 18 to 30, a male aged 50 to 60 and a female aged 50 to 60. Miltenyi CD45RO+ enrichment and human naive T-cell isolation kits were used to isolate memory (CD45RO+) and naive T cells from PBMC. The library was made by 5' RACE. Sequenced using an Illumina HiSeq 2000. A universal primer binding site was added through template switching, and the final cDNA carried a unique molecular identifier so that TCR cDNA molecules could be counted accurately. First-strand cDNA for TCR alpha and beta chains was synthesized from specific primers in the conserved constant-segment region. To control for contamination, each cDNA library was double barcoded with a SMART-Mk sample barcode plus Illumina barcodes. TruSeq adapter sequences, together with Illumina sample barcodes, were added in two successive PCR steps. The TCR alpha and beta cDNA libraries were sequenced on the Illumina HiSeq platform using custom primers. The source study handled its data this way. MiGEC processed the raw reads to extract unique molecular identifiers, while MiXCR was used to determine the CDR3 positions. Recombination models were inferred per individual with the repgenHMM and IGoR tools using an EM algorithm. The tcR package in R was used for shared clonotype analysis, with sharing normalized by the product of cloneset sizes. To study raw recombination without the effects of thymic and clonal selection, out-of-frame nonproductive sequences were analyzed. The raw public reads went through TCRdb reprocessing: fastp at Q25, MiXCR clone calling, in-frame beta chains kept. Each CDR3 protein appears once, grouped with its most common genes and DNA. None of the V and J calls come from the authors' own analysis; TCRdb made them. The sample table contains approximately 410,000 distinct CDR3 sequences; only one count was recorded for approximately 17% of them. The ten largest clones represent around 12% of the sample.

Unmatched junction bases come to 11, with V trimmed by 5 bases and J by 5 bases. Inclusive of the bounding cysteine and phenylalanine, the CDR3 is 17 residues long. Only the CDR3 portion is preserved as DNA: 51 bases, with reading frame beginning at the first base. This clonotype was picked up many times. Its target antigen remains unknown. Per-nucleotide qualities are absent, and no much larger clonotype sits a single base away. What the authors observed across the whole study: Conclusions relied on cross-sectional statistical analysis, since the same donors could not be followed over many years. Abundant cord blood beta clonotypes had fewer insertions, young adult naive repertoires showed a similar but weaker trend, and memory repertoires showed no such trend. Zero-insertion analyses could be partly confounded by invariant T cells such as MAIT and iNKT, although diverse VJ usage argued against such confounding for most clonotypes. Compared with coincidental sharing between unrelated individuals, an excess of low generation-probability sequences was observed among out-of-frame TCR alpha sequences shared between twins. In monozygotic twins, recombination models systematically underestimated out-of-frame TCR alpha sharing, but the models matched the sharing seen between unrelated individuals. Excess twin sharing in beta out-of-frame sequences was weaker because fewer shared sequences lowered the signal-to-noise ratio.

Sequenced input: naive T cells sorted from blood. What this sample's cell subset or site label stands for: cells isolated with a human naive T-cell isolation kit. The sequence is built from TRBV12-3 or TRBV12-4 and TRBJ2-3; 12 bases in the junction line up with TRBD1. This clonotype originated in a man in his fifties or sixties in good health. The DNA sequence follows: TGTGCCAGCAGTCCCACCCGGGACAGGGGGCTTAGAGATACGCAGTATTTT. Translated, this is CASSPTRDRGLRDTQYF.